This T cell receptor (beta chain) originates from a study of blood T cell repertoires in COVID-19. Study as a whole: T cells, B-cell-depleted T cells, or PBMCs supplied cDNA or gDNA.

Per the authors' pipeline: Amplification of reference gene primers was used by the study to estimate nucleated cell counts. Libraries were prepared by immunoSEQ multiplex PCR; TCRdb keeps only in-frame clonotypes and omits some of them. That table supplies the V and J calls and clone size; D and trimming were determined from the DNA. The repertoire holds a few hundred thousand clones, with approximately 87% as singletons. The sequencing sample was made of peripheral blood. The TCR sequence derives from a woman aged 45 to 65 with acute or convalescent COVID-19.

The CDR3 protein is CASSVREAREQYF. The DNA for the CDR3 is TGTGCCAGCAGCGTTAGAGAAGCGCGGGAGCAGTACTTC. The chain recombines TRBV7-8 with TRBJ2-7; D not certain. V was pared by 5 bases and J by 7 bases, with 15 bases between. Germline V gene sequence: CDR1 SGHVS, CDR2 FQNEAQ. The CDR3 length is 13 residues.